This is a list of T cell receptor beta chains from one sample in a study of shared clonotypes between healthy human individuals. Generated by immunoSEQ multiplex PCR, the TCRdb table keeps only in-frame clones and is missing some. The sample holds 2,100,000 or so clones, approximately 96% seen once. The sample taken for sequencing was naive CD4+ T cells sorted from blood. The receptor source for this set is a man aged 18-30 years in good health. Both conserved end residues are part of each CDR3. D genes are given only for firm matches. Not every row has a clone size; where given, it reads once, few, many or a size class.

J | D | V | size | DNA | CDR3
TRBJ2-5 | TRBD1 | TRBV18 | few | TGTGCCAGCTCACCTGGACAGGGAGAGACCCAGTACTTC | CASSPGQGETQYF
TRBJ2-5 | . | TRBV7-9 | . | TGTGCCAGCAGCCTTGGGCCGTACCAAGAGACCCAGTACTTC | CASSLGPYQETQYF
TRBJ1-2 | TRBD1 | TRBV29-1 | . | TGCAGCGTTGAAGATCGATTAGGGAGGGGGCATGGCTATGGCTACACCTTC | CSVEDRLGRGHGYGYTF
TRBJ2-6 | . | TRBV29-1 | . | TGCAGCGTTGACCAGGCGTCTGGGGCCAACGTCCTGACTTTC | CSVDQASGANVLTF
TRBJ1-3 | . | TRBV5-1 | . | TGCGCCAGCAGCTTAGGGAGTTCTGGAAACACCATATATTTT | CASSLGSSGNTIYF
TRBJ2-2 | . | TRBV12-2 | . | TGTGCAAGTCGCCCTGGAGATTGGGACGGGGAGCTGTTTTTT | CASRPGDWDGELFF
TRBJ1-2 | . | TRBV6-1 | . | TGTGCCAGCAGTGAAGCTAAATCGGGGAGCTATGGCTACACCTTC | CASSEAKSGSYGYTF
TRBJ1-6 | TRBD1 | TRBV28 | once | TGTGCCAGCAGTTTCGACAGGGGTTCACCCCTCCACTTT | CASSFDRGSPLHF
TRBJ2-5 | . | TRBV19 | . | TGTGCCAGTAGTATGAGTTGGGGGGAAGAGACCCAGTACTTC | CASSMSWGEETQYF
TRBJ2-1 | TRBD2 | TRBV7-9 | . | TGTGCCAGCAGCCGGACTAGCCTAAGCTCCTACAATGAGCAGTTCTTC | CASSRTSLSSYNEQFF
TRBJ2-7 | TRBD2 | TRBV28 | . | TGTGCCAGCAGTTCGGGGGGAGGCTCGATTCTCTACGAGCAGTACTTC | CASSSGGGSILYEQYF
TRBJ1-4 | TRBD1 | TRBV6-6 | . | TGTGCCAGCAGCCTGACAGGGGTGGGTGAAAAACTGTTTTTT | CASSLTGVGEKLFF
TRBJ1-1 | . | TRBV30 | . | TGTGCCTGGAATACAGGGTGGACTGAAGCTTTCTTT | CAWNTGWTEAFF
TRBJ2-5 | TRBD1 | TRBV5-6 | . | TGTGCCAGCAGAACCAGGGGGCGATACCAAGAGACCCAGTACTTC | CASRTRGRYQETQYF
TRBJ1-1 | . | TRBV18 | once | TGTGCCAGCTCAAAAACTCAGGGGATTAACACTGAAGCTTTCTTT | CASSKTQGINTEAFF
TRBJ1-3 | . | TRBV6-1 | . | TGTGCCAGCAGTGTCAGCTTCTCTGGAAACACCATATATTTT | CASSVSFSGNTIYF
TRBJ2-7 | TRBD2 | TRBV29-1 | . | TGCAGCGTGGAACCGGGACTAGCGGGAAATTACGAGCAGTACTTC | CSVEPGLAGNYEQYF
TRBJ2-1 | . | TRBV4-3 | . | TGCGCCAGCAGCCAAGAGGGGGGTCCCTCCTACAATGAGCAGTTCTTC | CASSQEGGPSYNEQFF
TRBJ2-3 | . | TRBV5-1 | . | TGCGCCAGCAGCAACGGGGTCGGCACAGATACGCAGTATTTT | CASSNGVGTDTQYF
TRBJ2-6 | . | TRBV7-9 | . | TGTGCCAGCAGCTTAGCGCGGAGTTGGGTCTCTGGGGCCAACGTCCTGACTTTC | CASSLARSWVSGANVLTF
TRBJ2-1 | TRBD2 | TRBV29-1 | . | TGCAGCGTTGAAGTAGCGGGAGTTCGCAATGAGCAGTTCTTC | CSVEVAGVRNEQFF
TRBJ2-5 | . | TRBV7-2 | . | TGTGCCAGCAGCTTAGCTGGGACAACGCTTCAAGAGACCCAGTACTTC | CASSLAGTTLQETQYF
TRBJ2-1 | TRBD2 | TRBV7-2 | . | TGTGCCAGCAGCCCATGGACTAGCTCAGGGTACAATGAGCAGTTCTTC | CASSPWTSSGYNEQFF
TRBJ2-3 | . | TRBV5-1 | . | TGCGCCAGCAGCCCGGACGGGGGCGGAGGGACAGATACGCAGTATTTT | CASSPDGGGGTDTQYF
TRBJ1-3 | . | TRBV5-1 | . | TGCGCCAGCAGCTCAGGACAGCTCTCTGGAAACACCATATATTTT | CASSSGQLSGNTIYF
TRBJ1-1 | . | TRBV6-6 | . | TGTGCCAGCCCTCCCCCCGCAGGAGGACATGAAGCTTTCTTT | CASPPPAGGHEAFF
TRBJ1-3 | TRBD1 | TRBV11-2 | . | TGTGCCAGCAGCTTAGAGCCCGGCAGGGGGGGTGGAAACACCATATATTTT | CASSLEPGRGGGNTIYF
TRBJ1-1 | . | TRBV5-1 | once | TGCGCCAGCAGCTTACAGGGAGGCGGGTACACTGAAGCTTTCTTT | CASSLQGGGYTEAFF
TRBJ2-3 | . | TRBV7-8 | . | TGTGCCAGCAGCTTGGGAGGGGGGGCGGATACGCAGTATTTT | CASSLGGGADTQYF
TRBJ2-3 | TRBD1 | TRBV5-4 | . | TGTGCCAGCAGCTTGCAGGGGGAGGATACGCAGTATTTT | CASSLQGEDTQYF
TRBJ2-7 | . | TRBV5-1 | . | TGCGCCAGCAGCCGGGAGTACGAGCAGTACTTC | CASSREYEQYF
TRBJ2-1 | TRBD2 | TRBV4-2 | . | TGTGCCAGCAGCCAGACGGCGGGGGGCGGAACCTACAATGAGCAGTTCTTC | CASSQTAGGGTYNEQFF
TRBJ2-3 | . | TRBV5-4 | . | TGTGCCAGCAGCTTGTATGGTGGCGGAGCTTACACAGATACGCAGTATTTT | CASSLYGGGAYTDTQYF